This T cell receptor beta chain was recovered during a study of shared clonotypes between healthy human individuals. Study details: Each donor contributed plates that comprised three CD4 naive, three CD4 memory, two CD8 naive and one CD8 memory.

The CDR3 length is 18 residues. The V and J ends lost 1 base and 3 bases, in that order; junction bases with no gene match: 14. CDR1 SEHNR and CDR2 FQNEAQ come from the germline V gene (reference sequence). Replicate PCRs for sorted subsets used about 200 ng DNA; this equaled 30,000 to 35,000 T cell genomes. Produced via immunoSEQ multiplex PCR; TCRdb's table is partial and in-frame only. The data hold hundreds of thousands of clones, with around 67% observed a single time. Subsets obtained from CD4+ cells comprised CD45RA+ naive and CD45RA-negative memory cells. Study-level points and caveats: Richness estimates generally favored naive over memory subsets.

This clone was seen ten or more times. The antigen remains unidentified. The sequencing input was memory CD4+ T cells sorted from blood. As for subset: CD45RA-negative fraction. The rearrangement uses TRBV7-9 and TRBJ1-1; 7 bases agree with TRBD1. The sequence was obtained from a young woman in good health. DNA for the CDR3: TGTGCCAGCAGCTTAGTGGTCTTGAAGACAGGGCGTTACACTGAAGCTTTCTTT. It codes for CASSLVVLKTGRYTEAFF.